This TCR beta chain appears in the sequencing data of a study of radiotherapy plus CTLA-4 blockade in lung cancer. The overall study: Among all patients, 18% showed objective responses, while roughly 31% had disease control.

Using immunoSEQ multiplex PCR, the repertoire was profiled, and TCRdb retains in-frame clones only, with some absent. The data show 81,000 or so clones, around nine tenths seen once. Overall study findings and caveats: Blood saw expansion of tumor-derived TCR clones after radiotherapy plus ipilimumab. Interferon-beta, together with early blood T cell clone dynamics, reportedly best predicted response.

This clone appeared once. The antigen is unknown. One junction end does not reproduce the germline sequence, and a read error may be involved. The germline CDR1 and CDR2 sequences are SSHAT and FNYEAQ (reference sequence). The CDR3 has 13 amino acids. V and J are TRBV7-7 and TRBJ2-1, with 8 bases lining up with TRBD1. This sequence was found in a human donor with non-small cell lung cancer who had stable disease on radiotherapy plus ipilimumab. This specimen consisted of peripheral blood, obtained from a patient treated with radiotherapy plus ipilimumab. The CDR3 reads CASSPGQVNEQFF. The CDR3 bases are TGTGCTAGCAGCCCGGGACAGGTGAATGAGCAGTTCTTC.